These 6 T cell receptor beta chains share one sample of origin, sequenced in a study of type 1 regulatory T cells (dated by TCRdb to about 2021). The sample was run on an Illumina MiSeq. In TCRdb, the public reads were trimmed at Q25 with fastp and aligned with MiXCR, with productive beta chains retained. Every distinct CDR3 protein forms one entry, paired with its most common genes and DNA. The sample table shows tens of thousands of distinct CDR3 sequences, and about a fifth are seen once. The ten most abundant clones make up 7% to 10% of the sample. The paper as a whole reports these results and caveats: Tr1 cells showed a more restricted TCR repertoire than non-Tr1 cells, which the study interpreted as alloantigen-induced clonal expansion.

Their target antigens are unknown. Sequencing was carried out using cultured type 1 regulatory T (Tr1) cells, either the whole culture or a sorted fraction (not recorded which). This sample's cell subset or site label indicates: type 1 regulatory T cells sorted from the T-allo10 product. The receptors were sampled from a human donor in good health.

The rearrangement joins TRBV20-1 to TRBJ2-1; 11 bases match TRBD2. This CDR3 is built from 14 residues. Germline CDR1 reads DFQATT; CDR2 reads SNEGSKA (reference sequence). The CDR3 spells CSLAGGSSYNEQFF. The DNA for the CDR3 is TGCAGCTTAGCGGGAGGGAGCTCCTACAATGAGCAGTTCTTC.

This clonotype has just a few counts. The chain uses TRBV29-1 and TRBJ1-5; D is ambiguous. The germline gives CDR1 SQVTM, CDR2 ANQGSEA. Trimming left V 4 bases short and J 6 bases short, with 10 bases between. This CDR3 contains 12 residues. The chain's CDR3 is CSVVQVCQPQHF. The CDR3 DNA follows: TGCAGCGTTGTACAAGTGTGTCAGCCCCAGCATTTT.

The CDR3 sequence: CASSQDRSGFNEQFF. CDR3 nucleotides: TGTGCCAGCAGCCAAGATCGTAGCGGCTTCAATGAGCAGTTCTTC. The V gene is TRBV3-1, the J gene TRBJ2-1; maybe TRBD2 (6 bases). Looked up from germline, CDR1 is LGHDT and CDR2 is YNNKEL (reference sequence). The CDR3 runs 15 residues. Trimming pared 0 bases from V and 6 bases from J, leaving 12 bases between.

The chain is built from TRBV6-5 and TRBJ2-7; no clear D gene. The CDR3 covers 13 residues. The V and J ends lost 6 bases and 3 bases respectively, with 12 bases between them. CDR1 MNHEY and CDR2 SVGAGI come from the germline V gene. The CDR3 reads CASRPSMGYEQYF. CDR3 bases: TGTGCCAGCAGACCCTCGATGGGCTACGAGCAGTACTTC.

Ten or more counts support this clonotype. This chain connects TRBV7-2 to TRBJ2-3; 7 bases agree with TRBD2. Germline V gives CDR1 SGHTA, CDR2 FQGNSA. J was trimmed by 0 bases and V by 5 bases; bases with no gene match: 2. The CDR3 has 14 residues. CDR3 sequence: CASSQRGSTDTQYF. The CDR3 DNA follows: TGTGCCAGCAGCCAGCGGGGAAGCACAGATACGCAGTATTTT.

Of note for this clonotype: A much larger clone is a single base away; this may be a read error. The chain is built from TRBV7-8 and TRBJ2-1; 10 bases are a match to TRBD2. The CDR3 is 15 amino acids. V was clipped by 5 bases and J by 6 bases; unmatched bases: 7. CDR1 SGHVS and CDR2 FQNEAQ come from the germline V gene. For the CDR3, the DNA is TGTGCCAGCAGCCGAACCGGACTAGCGGTCAATGAGCAGTTCTTC. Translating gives CASSRTGLAVNEQFF.